This TCR beta chain appears in the sequencing data of a study of T cell responses to AZD1222 COVID-19 vaccine. This clone was seen once. Antigen: not known. Data came from immunoSEQ multiplex PCR; TCRdb stores just in-frame clones and leaves some out. This table has about 120,000 clones, roughly 90% appearing once. Looked up from germline, CDR1 is SEHNR and CDR2 is FQNEAQ (reference sequence). There are 14 residues in the CDR3. Deletions cut 4 bases from V and 10 bases from J, with 14 bases between. Notes on the study in general: No day 14 peak samples; only post-peak repertoires were characterized. Clonal diversity may have been underestimated, and the donors were mostly white British, with more females than males. Among spike-specific TCRs, nearly half reportedly target unmutated variant regions.

V gene TRBV7-9 combines with J gene TRBJ1-6; tentatively, D is TRBD1 (6 bases). This TCR was recovered from an adult in good health. The source material was peripheral blood, sampled on day 0 of AZD1222 vaccination. CDR3 in DNA: TGTGCCAGCAGCTCACAGGGCTCGGACTCACCCCTCCACTTT. The encoded protein is CASSSQGSDSPLHF.